This T cell receptor (beta chain) was recovered during a study of blood T cell repertoires in COVID-19. Study-level information: From T cells, B-cell-depleted T cells, or PBMCs came the material, which was cDNA or gDNA.

V lost 2 bases and J lost 0, with 16 bases in between. Germline V gene data show CDR1 as SNHLY and CDR2 as FYNNEI. The CDR3 consists of 18 residues. This clone has just one count. Original data processing: Amplification from reference gene primers served as the basis for estimated nucleated cell counts. Sequencing used immunoSEQ multiplex PCR; TCRdb keeps in-frame clones, though not all of them. V, J and clone size were drawn from that table, and D and trimming were deduced from the DNA. The table lists around 76,000 clones, around 80% of them singletons, with under 30% in the top ten. This chain connects TRBV2 to TRBJ1-4; D gene ambiguous. The receptor comes from a woman of 80 years or more with active or convalescent COVID-19. Material: peripheral blood. The chain's CDR3 is CASSERTNKRPTNEKLFF. DNA of the CDR3: TGTGCCAGCAGTGAAAGAACTAACAAGAGACCAACTAATGAAAAACTGTTTTTT.